The entry that follows covers one T cell receptor (beta chain) sequence. What it binds is unknown. PCR involved 60 Vbeta and 13 Jbeta primers. Original handling: A follow-up analysis tallied tens of millions of unique TCR beta chains, roughly 11 million shared. Clones were read by immunoSEQ multiplex PCR, and TCRdb kept only the in-frame ones, dropping some. V and J calls and clone size are given by that table; D and trimming were obtained from the DNA. The table records about 150,000 clones, 76% of them present only once. These data belong to a study of cytomegalovirus exposure and HLA in healthy donors. Study-wide points: Researchers reported in a later analysis that common viral pathogens appeared linked to several top clusters. A link between a missense DCLRE1C variant and TCR beta V- and J-gene trimming emerged from a later analysis. The listing of 150 to 200 TCR beta chains classed them as cytomegalovirus-associated.

The germline V gene has CDR1 PRHDT and CDR2 FYEKMQ (reference sequence). V lost 0 bases, J lost 6 bases, and 7 bases lay in between. CDR3 length: 13 amino acids. The TCR originated in a male donor in good health and CMV-seronegative. The specimen was PBMCs. This chain links TRBV13 with TRBJ2-3; D unclear. DNA of the CDR3: TGTGCCAGCAGCTTAGGGGAGTCGGATACGCAGTATTTT. This codes for CASSLGESDTQYF.